This TCR beta chain was sequenced for a study of blood T cell repertoires in COVID-19. Study-wide background: Samples taken during acute and convalescent COVID-19 were collected in the United States, Italy and Spain.

As processed by the authors: Estimated nucleated cell counts came from reference gene primer amplification. Profiled with immunoSEQ multiplex PCR; TCRdb holds only in-frame clones, not every one. The V and J calls and clone size were taken over from that table, and D and trimming were inferred from the DNA. The sample lists around 310,000 clones; under 90% were seen once. Clinical history as reported by participants underpinned cohort assignment. Recovered status in Cohort 3 required two negative PCRs, clearance, or symptom resolution. The V segment lost 1 base and the J segment 5 bases; nucleotides outside the gene matches: 5. CDR1 MGHRA and CDR2 YSYEKL come from the germline V gene. The CDR3 has 15 residues.

The chain couples TRBV4-1 to TRBJ2-3; 8 positions agree with TRBD2. Material: PBMCs or T cells enriched from blood (not recorded which). The clonotype was recovered from a woman aged 25 to 45 who had recovered from COVID-19. CDR3 residues: CASSQVSGGVDTQYF. The CDR3 region has the DNA TGCGCCAGCAGCCAAGTGTCGGGAGGGGTAGATACGCAGTATTTT.